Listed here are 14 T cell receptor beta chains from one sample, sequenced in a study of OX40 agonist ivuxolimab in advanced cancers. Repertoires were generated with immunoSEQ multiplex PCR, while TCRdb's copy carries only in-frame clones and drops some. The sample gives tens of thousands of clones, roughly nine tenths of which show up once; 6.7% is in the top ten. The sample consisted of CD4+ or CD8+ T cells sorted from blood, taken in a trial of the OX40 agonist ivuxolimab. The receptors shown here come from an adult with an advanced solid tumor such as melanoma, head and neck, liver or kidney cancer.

CDR3 sequence (DNA): TGCGCCAGCAGTGAGATAGGAGACCCCCTACGGGGGCAGTACTTC. It codes for CASSEIGDPLRGQYF. The rearrangement joins TRBV10-1 to TRBJ2-7; tentatively, D is TRBD2 (5 bases). This CDR3 spans 15 amino acids. Germline V gene data show CDR1 as WNHNN and CDR2 as SYGVQD (reference sequence). Trimming pared 2 bases from V and 9 bases from J, leaving 20 bases between.

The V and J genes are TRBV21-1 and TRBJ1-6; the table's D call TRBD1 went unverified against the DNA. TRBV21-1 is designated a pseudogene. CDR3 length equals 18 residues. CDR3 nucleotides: TGTGCCAGCAGCAAAGACATTGACAGGGTCTCGGATAATTCACCCCTCCACTTT. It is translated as CASSKDIDRVSDNSPLHF.

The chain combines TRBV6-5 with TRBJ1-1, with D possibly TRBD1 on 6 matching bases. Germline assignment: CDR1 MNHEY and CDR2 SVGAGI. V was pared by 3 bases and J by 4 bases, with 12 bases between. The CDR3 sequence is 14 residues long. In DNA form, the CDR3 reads TGTGCCAGCAGTTATGAGGGGGAGGGCACTGAAGCTTTCTTT. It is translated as CASSYEGEGTEAFF.

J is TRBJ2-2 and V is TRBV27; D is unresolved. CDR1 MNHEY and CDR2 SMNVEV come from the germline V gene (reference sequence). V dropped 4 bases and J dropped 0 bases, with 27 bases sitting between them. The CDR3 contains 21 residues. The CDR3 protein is CASSSPPPRAGTPSNTGELFF. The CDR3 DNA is TGTGCCAGCAGTTCACCGCCCCCCCGGGCCGGAACACCATCGAACACCGGGGAGCTGTTTTTT.

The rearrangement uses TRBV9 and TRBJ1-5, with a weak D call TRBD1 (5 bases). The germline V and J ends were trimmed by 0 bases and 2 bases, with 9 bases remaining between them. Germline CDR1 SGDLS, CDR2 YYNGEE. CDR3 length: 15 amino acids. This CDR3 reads CASSVEGSGNQPQHF. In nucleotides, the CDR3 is TGTGCCAGCAGCGTAGAGGGGAGCGGCAATCAGCCCCAGCATTTT.

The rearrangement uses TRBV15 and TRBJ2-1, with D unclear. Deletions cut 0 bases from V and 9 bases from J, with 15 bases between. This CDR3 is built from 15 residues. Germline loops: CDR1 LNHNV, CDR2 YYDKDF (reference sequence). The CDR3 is CATSRDPGLNGEQFF. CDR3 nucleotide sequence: TGTGCCACCAGCAGAGATCCGGGTCTCAACGGTGAGCAGTTCTTC.

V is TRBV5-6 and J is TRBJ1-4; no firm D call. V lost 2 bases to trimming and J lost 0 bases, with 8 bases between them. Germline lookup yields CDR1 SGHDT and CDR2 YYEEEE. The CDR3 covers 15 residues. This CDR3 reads CASSFYTTTNEKLFF. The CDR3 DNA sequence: TGTGCCAGCAGCTTCTATACAACAACTAATGAAAAACTGTTTTTT.

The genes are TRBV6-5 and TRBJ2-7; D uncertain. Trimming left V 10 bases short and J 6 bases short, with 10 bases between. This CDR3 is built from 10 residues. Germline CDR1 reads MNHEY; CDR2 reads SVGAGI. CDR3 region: CATSLGEQYF. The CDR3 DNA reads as TGTGCCACCTCACTCGGCGAGCAGTACTTC.

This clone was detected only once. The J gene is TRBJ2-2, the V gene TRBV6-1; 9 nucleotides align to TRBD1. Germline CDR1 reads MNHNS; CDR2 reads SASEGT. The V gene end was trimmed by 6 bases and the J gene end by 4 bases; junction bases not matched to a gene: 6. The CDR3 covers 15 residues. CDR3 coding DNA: TGTGCCAGCAGCGGAAGGACAGGGGCCACCGGGGAGCTGTTTTTT. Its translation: CASSGRTGATGELFF.

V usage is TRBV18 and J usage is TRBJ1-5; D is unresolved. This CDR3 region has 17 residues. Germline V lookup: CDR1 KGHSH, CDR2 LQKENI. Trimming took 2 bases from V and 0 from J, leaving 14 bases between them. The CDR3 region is CASSPWELGHSNQPQHF. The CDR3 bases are TGTGCCAGCTCACCATGGGAACTTGGTCATAGCAATCAGCCCCAGCATTTT.

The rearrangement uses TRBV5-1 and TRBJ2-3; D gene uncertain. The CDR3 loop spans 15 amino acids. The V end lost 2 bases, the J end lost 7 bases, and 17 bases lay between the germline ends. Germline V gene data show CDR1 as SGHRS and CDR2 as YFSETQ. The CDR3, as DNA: TGCGCCAGCAGCTTCCCCGGAATGATGGGGAATACGCAGTATTTT. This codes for CASSFPGMMGNTQYF. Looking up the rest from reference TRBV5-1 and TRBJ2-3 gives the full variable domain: KAGVTQTPRYLIKTRGQQVTLSCSPISGHRSVSWYQQTPGQGLQFLFEYFSETQRNKGNFPGRFSGRQFSNSRSEMNVSTLELGDSALYLCASSFPGMMGNTQYFGPGTRLTVL.

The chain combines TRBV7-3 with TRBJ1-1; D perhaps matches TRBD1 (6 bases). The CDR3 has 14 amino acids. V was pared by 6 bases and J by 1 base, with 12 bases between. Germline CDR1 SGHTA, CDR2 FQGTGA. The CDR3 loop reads CASRLSQGNTEAFF. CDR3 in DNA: TGTGCCAGCAGACTATCACAGGGGAACACTGAAGCTTTCTTT.

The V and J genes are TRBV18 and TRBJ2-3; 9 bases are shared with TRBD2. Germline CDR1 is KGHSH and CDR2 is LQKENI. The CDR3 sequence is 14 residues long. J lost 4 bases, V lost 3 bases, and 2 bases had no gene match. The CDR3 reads CASSPSSGADTQYF. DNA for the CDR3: TGTGCCAGCTCACCGTCTAGCGGGGCAGATACGCAGTATTTT.

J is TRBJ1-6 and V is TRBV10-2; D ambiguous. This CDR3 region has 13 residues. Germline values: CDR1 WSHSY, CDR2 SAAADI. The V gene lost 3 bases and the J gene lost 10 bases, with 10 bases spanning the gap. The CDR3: CASSDGVSSPLHF. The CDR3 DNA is TGCGCCAGCAGTGACGGTGTATCCTCACCCCTCCACTTT.